This T cell receptor beta chain is drawn from a study of blood T cell repertoires in COVID-19 (dated by TCRdb to 2018 to 2020). About the full investigation: Samples from collaborators originated in the United States, Italy and Spain and spanned both the acute and convalescent phases of COVID-19. A freely available public database, intended as a resource for researchers studying the immune response to SARS-CoV-2, is where the repertoires were released. Where HLA class I and class II types were available, the types were taken from metadata supplied by the sample provider, not from assay-based typing. The prospective study material was composed of cDNA or gDNA derived from T cells, B-cell-depleted T cells, or PBMCs. The dataset comprised deeply sampled blood TCRbeta repertoires from subjects exposed to, actively infected with, or recovered from COVID-19. Samples were obtained from the ongoing ImmuneRACE study (first 160 participants) and from 1,000 to 1,500 subjects provided by 6 global collaborators. Sample metadata almost always included a de-identified subject ID, COVID-19 status, age in years and sex.

The study at large found these results: Clinical and demographic metadata were provided uncurated, with the amount varying by source and participant.

Concerning this clone: Its antigen target is currently unknown. Base qualities are not at hand, and no much larger clone is one base apart.

The immunoSEQ Assay, a bias-controlled multiplex PCR, was used to amplify TCRbeta CDR3 regions from genomic DNA. Per the original workflow: Within the assay, amplification of reference gene primers was used to estimate how many nucleated cells each sample contained. To quantify the absolute abundance of each unique TCRbeta CDR3 rearrangement, sequence reads were collapsed and filtered. For each sample, productive Simpson clonality was calculated as the square root of Simpson's diversity index across productive rearrangements. The immuneACCESS repertoire file appears here via TCRdb, limited to in-frame rearrangements. These files lack a portion of the clones; in checked studies, under half of the deficit traces to unresolved V genes, and the cause of the others is not known. That table is the source of V, J and clone size, and D and trimming were worked out from the DNA. Across this sample there are around 140,000 clones, with 82% seen only once. Over 12% of the sample rests with the top ten.

The germline V gene supplies CDR1 SGHRS and CDR2 YFSETQ. The V and J ends are trimmed by 0 bases and 7 bases, leaving 4 bases between them. Counted from cysteine to phenylalanine, this CDR3 has 11 amino acids. Only CDR3 DNA is held: 33 bases, read in frame from base 1. Collaborating institutions collected whole blood in K2EDTA tubes following their own protocols. Collaborator samples were shipped for TCRbeta analysis as frozen whole blood, isolated PBMCs, or DNA extracted from either sample type. Recombination connected TRBV5-1 to TRBJ1-1; confidence is insufficient to name the D gene. The TCR was taken from a human donor with acute or convalescent COVID-19. The donor label of this sample is uncertain. The specimen was peripheral blood. The nucleotides read TGCGCCAGCAGCTTGGGCGGTGAAGCTTTCTTT. This sequence encodes CASSLGGEAFF.